What follows describes a single T cell receptor (beta chain). The sample originates from a study of blood T cell repertoires in COVID-19. Background on the study: Acute-phase and convalescent COVID-19 samples originated in the United States, Italy and Spain.

The germline V and J ends were trimmed by 2 bases and 3 bases, with 10 bases remaining between them. Looked up from germline, CDR1 is MGHRA and CDR2 is YSYEKL. The CDR3 contains 15 residues. The table came from immunoSEQ multiplex PCR; TCRdb's copy has only in-frame clones and leaves some out. This sample has about 300,000 clones, with roughly 89% found just once. Patients of the Seattle cohort, enrolled during active infection, were followed longitudinally. What was sequenced was peripheral blood. This sequence originates from a young woman with COVID-19, enrolled during active disease. The V gene is TRBV4-1, the J gene TRBJ2-2, with D possibly being TRBD2 (5 bases). The CDR3 spells CASSQYGGHTGELFF. The CDR3 DNA reads as TGCGCCAGCAGCCAATATGGAGGTCACACCGGGGAGCTGTTTTTT.